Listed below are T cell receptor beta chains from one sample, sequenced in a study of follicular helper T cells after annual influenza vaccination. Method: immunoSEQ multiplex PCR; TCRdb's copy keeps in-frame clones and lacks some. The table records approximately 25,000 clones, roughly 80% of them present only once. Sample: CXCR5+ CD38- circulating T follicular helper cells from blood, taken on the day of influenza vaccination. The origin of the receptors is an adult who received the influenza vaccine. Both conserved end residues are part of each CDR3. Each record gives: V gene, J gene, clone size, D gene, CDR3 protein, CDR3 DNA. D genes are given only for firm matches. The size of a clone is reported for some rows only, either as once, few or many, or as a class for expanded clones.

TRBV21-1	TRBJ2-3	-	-	CASSTGRDTQYF	TGTGCCAGCAGCACAGGAAGGGATACGCAGTATTTT
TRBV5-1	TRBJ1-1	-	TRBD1	CASSSDPDRDTEAFF	TGCGCCAGCAGCTCAGACCCGGACAGGGACACTGAAGCTTTCTTT
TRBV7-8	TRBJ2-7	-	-	CASSLLGGVNYEQYF	TGTGCCAGCAGCCTGCTTGGCGGAGTGAACTACGAGCAGTACTTC
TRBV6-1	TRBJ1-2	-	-	CASSDSMRGIYGYTF	TGTGCCAGCAGTGACTCAATGCGGGGGATCTATGGCTACACCTTC
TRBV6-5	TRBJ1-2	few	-	CATQKREKANYGYTF	TGTGCCACTCAAAAACGGGAGAAAGCTAACTATGGCTACACCTTC
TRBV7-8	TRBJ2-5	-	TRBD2	CASSPTGTSGMETQYF	TGTGCCAGCAGCCCTACCGGGACTAGCGGGATGGAGACCCAGTACTTC
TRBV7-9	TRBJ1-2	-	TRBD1	CASSLEQGRGYTF	TGTGCCAGCAGCTTAGAACAGGGGCGCGGCTACACCTTC
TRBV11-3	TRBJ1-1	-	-	CASSPRTGGTEAFF	TGTGCCAGCAGCCCAAGGACGGGGGGCACTGAAGCTTTCTTT
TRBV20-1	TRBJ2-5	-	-	CSAPTGETQYF	TGCAGTGCTCCTACGGGGGAGACCCAGTACTTC
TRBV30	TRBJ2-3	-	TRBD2	CAWRQGRGAADTQYF	TGTGCCTGGAGGCAAGGGCGGGGGGCTGCAGATACGCAGTATTTT
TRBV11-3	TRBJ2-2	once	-	CASSLGRGQNTGELFF	TGTGCCAGCAGCTTAGGAAGGGGCCAGAACACCGGGGAGCTGTTTTTT
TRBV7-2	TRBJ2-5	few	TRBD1	CASSLTGLGETQYF	TGTGCCAGCAGCCTGACAGGGTTAGGGGAGACCCAGTACTTC
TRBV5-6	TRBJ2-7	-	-	CASSLVQSDEQYF	TGTGCCAGCAGCTTGGTACAGTCGGACGAGCAGTACTTC
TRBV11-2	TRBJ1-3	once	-	CASSSNRHNSGNTIYF	TGTGCCAGCAGCTCGAACCGACACAACTCTGGAAACACCATATATTTT
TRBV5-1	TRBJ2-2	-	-	CASSLGGLLNTGELFF	TGCGCCAGCAGCTTGGGGGGGCTTCTGAACACCGGGGAGCTGTTTTTT
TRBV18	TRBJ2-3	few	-	CASSLSTTDTQYF	TGTGCCAGCTCACTATCTACCACAGATACGCAGTATTTT
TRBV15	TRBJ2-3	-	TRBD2	CATSRLLLAGEGDTQYF	TGTGCCACCAGCAGACTATTACTAGCGGGAGAGGGAGATACGCAGTATTTT
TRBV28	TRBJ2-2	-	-	CASRTGWGGELFF	TGTGCCAGCAGGACAGGTTGGGGTGGGGAGCTGTTTTTT
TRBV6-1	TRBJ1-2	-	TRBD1	CASSGGDRGYGYTF	TGTGCCAGCAGTGGCGGGGACAGGGGCTATGGCTACACCTTC
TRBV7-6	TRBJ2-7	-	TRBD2	CASSLGGLAGSGTYEQYF	TGTGCCAGCAGCTTAGGGGGACTAGCGGGATCGGGGACCTACGAGCAGTACTTC
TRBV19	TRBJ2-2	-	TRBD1	CASSMLRQGAGELFF	TGTGCCAGTAGTATGCTAAGACAGGGGGCCGGGGAGCTGTTTTTT
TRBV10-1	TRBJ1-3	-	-	CASRHRDLFGNTIYF	TGCGCCAGCAGACACCGGGACTTGTTTGGAAACACCATATATTTT
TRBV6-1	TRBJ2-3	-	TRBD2	CASSDYGGATDTQYF	TGTGCCAGCAGTGATTACGGGGGGGCGACAGATACGCAGTATTTT
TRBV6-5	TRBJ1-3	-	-	CASSSTAQFSGNTIYF	TGTGCCAGCAGTTCGACAGCTCAATTCTCTGGAAACACCATATATTTT
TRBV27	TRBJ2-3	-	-	CASSLASTDTQYF	TGTGCCAGCAGTCTGGCTAGCACAGATACGCAGTATTTT
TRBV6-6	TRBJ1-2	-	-	CASRPRGNNDYGYTF	TGTGCCAGCAGACCGAGGGGGAATAACGACTATGGCTACACCTTC
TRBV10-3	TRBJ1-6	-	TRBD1	CAISEAGQGMSSYNSPLHF	TGTGCCATCAGTGAGGCGGGACAGGGAATGAGCTCCTATAATTCACCCCTCCACTTT
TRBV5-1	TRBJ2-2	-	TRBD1	CASSIQGEFGELFF	TGCGCCAGCAGCATACAGGGGGAGTTCGGGGAGCTGTTTTTT
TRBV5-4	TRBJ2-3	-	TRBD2	CASSFGTSGATDTQYF	TGTGCCAGCAGCTTCGGGACTAGCGGGGCCACAGATACGCAGTATTTT
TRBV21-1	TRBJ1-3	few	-	CASSAQGCQGTIYF	TGTGCCAGCAGCGCACAGGGTTGTCAGGGCACCATATATTTT
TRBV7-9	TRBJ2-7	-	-	CASSPQGADKYF	TGTGCCAGCAGCCCTCAAGGGGCAGACAAGTACTTC
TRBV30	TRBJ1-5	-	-	CAWSGKSNQPQHF	TGTGCCTGGAGCGGGAAGAGCAATCAGCCCCAGCATTTT
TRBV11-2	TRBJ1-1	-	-	CASSLQRPHPSGTEAFF	TGTGCCAGCAGCTTACAGAGGCCTCACCCTTCGGGCACTGAAGCTTTCTTT
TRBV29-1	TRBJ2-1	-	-	CSLGGPSNEQFF	TGCAGCTTAGGGGGTCCCTCCAATGAGCAGTTCTTC
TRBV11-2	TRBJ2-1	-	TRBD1	CASSSRGQGGSKFF	TGTGCCAGCAGCTCCAGGGGACAGGGAGGTTCTAAGTTCTTC
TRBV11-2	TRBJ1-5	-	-	CASSLGTRINQPQHF	TGTGCCAGCAGCTTAGGGACTCGGATCAATCAGCCCCAGCATTTT
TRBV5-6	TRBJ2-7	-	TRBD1	CASSQLYRGRRGEQYF	TGTGCCAGCAGCCAACTCTACAGGGGGCGAAGGGGCGAGCAGTACTTC
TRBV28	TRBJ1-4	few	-	CASNFPGNEKLFF	TGTGCCAGCAATTTCCCCGGTAATGAAAAACTGTTTTTT
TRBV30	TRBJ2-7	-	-	CAWSGGAYEQYF	TGTGCCTGGAGTGGCGGGGCCTACGAGCAGTACTTC
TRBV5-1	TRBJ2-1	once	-	CASSAVRGGSYNEQFF	TGCGCCAGCAGCGCAGTCAGGGGCGGCTCCTACAATGAGCAGTTCTTC
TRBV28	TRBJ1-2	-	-	CASSFPRQEDNYGYTF	TGTGCCAGCAGTTTCCCTCGACAGGAGGATAACTATGGCTACACCTTC
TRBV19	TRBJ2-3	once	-	CASSGITPSTDTQYF	TGTGCCAGTAGCGGGATTACGCCGAGCACAGATACGCAGTATTTT
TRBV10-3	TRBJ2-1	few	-	CAIMVVGGSSNEQFF	TGTGCCATCATGGTGGTAGGGGGTTCTAGCAATGAGCAGTTCTTC
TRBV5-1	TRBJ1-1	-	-	CASSLRVNTEAFF	TGCGCCAGCAGCTTGCGGGTGAACACTGAAGCTTTCTTT
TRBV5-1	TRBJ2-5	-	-	CASSQRTARETQYF	TGCGCCAGCAGCCAGCGGACGGCTAGAGAGACCCAGTACTTC
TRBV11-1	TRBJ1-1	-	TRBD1	CASSVDRGPVGTEAFF	TGTGCCAGCAGCGTGGACAGGGGGCCGGTGGGCACTGAAGCTTTCTTT